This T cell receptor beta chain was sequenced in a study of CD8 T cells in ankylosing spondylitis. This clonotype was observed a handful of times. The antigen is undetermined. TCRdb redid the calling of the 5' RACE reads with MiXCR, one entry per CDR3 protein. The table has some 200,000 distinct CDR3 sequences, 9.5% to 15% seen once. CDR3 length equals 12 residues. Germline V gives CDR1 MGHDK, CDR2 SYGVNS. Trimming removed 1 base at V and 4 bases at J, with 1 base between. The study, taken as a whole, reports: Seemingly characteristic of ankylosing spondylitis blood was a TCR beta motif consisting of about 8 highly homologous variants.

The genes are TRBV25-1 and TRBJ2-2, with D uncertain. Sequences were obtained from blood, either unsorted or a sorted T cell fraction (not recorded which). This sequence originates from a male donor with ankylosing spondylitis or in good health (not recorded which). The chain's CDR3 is CASSESTGELFF. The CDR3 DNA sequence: TGTGCCAGCAGTGAATCCACCGGGGAGCTGTTTTTT.